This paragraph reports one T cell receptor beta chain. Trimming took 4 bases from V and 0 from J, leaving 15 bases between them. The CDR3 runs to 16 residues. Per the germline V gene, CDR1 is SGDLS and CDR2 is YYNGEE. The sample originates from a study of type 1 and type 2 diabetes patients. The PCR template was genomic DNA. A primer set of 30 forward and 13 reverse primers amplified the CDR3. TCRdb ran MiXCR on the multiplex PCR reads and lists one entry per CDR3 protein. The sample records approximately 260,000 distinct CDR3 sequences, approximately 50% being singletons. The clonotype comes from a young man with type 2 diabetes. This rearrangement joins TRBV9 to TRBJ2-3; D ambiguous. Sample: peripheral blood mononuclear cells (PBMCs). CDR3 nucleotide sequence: TGTGCCAGCAGCCCCTGGGAAGGCTCTAGCACAGATACGCAGTATTTT. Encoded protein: CASSPWEGSSTDTQYF.